A single sample gave rise to the 7 T cell receptor beta chains below, sequenced in a study of Ad26.COV2.S vaccination and SARS-CoV-2 variants. Treatment here: around 19 received Ad26.COV2.S at low or high dose, single or two shots; roughly five received placebo; per-sample allocation not given. Samples were taken on day 63 after the first vaccine or placebo injection. Clones were sequenced by immunoSEQ multiplex PCR, and TCRdb holds only the in-frame ones, with some missing. The table lists a few hundred thousand clones, roughly 90% of them singletons. The sequencing used peripheral blood, collected in a trial of Ad26.COV2.S vaccine versus placebo. The origin of the receptors is a person between 18 and 60 years old who received the Ad26.COV2.S COVID-19 vaccine or a placebo.

The chain uses TRBV30 and TRBJ2-1; D unclear. Germline loops: CDR1 GTSNPN, CDR2 SVGIG (reference sequence). The length of the CDR3 is 11 residues. The V gene lost 1 base and the J gene lost 10 bases, with 8 bases spanning the gap. The CDR3 protein is CAWSARSEQFF. The CDR3 DNA reads as TGTGCCTGGAGTGCCCGGTCGGAGCAGTTCTTC.

A single count supports this clone. V gene TRBV11-1 combines with J gene TRBJ2-2, with 8 positions matching TRBD2. This CDR3 is 15 amino acids long. Germline V gene data show CDR1 as SGHAT and CDR2 as FQDESV (reference sequence). The V gene end was trimmed by 5 bases and the J gene end by 5 bases; junction bases not matched to a gene: 7. CDR3 bases: TGTGCCAGCAGCCCCGGGGGGGCGCGGACCGGGGAGCTGTTTTTT. Its protein is CASSPGGARTGELFF.

The rearrangement joins TRBV15 to TRBJ2-6, with 11 nucleotides matching TRBD2. The ends lost 0 bases at V and 0 bases at J; junction bases unmatched: 19. Germline V gene sequence: CDR1 LNHNV, CDR2 YYDKDF (reference sequence). CDR3 length: 24 residues. The DNA for the CDR3 is TGTGCCACCAGCAGAGATCCACCTCGACTAGCGGGGTATCCCGCCCCCTCTGGGGCCAACGTCCTGACTTTC. Protein: CATSRDPPRLAGYPAPSGANVLTF.

With respect to this clone: The junction shows a germline mismatch at one end, possibly a read error. This chain joins TRBV24-1 and TRBJ2-3; D not resolved. Germline CDR1 and CDR2: KGHDR and SFDVKD. CDR3 length: 11 residues. The CDR3 loop reads CLADNTDTQYF. The CDR3 DNA sequence: TGCTTGGCGGATAACACAGATACGCAGTATTTT.

The rearrangement uses TRBV25-1 and TRBJ2-1, with 8 nucleotides matching TRBD1. The germline V gene encodes CDR1 MGHDK and CDR2 SYGVNS. V lost 3 bases, J lost 7 bases, and 5 bases stayed unmatched. The CDR3 is 14 amino acids. The CDR3 DNA sequence: TGTGCCAGCAGTGACTACAGGGGGAGTAATGAGCAGTTCTTC. Protein: CASSDYRGSNEQFF.

V and J are TRBV9 and TRBJ1-2, with a possible D match to TRBD1 (6 bases). CDR3 length: 17 residues. Per the germline V gene, CDR1 is SGDLS and CDR2 is YYNGEE. V lost 4 bases, J lost 3 bases, and 22 bases lay in between. CDR3 amino acids: CASSRRATGSRDYGYTF. In nucleotides, the CDR3 is TGTGCCAGCAGCCGTAGGGCGACAGGCAGCCGGGACTATGGCTACACCTTC.

This clone was observed at least ten times. The chain links TRBV7-8 to TRBJ2-7; perhaps TRBD1 as D (6 bases). Trimming removed 5 bases at V and 5 bases at J, with 22 bases between. Germline V gene lookup returns CDR1 SGHVS and CDR2 FQNEAQ. This CDR3 is 16 amino acids long. The CDR3 protein is CASSLRTALLEHEQYF. CDR3 bases: TGTGCCAGCAGCCTCCGGACAGCCCTACTAGAGCACGAGCAGTACTTC.